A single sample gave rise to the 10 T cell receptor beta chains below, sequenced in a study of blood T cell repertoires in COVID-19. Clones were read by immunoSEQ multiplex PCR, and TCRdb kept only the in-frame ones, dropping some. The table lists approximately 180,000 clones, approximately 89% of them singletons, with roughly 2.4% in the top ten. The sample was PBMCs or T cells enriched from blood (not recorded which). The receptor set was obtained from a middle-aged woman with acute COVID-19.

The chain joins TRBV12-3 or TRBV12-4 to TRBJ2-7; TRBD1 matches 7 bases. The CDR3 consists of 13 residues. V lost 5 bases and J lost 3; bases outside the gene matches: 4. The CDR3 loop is CASSLQGHYEQYF. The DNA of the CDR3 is TGTGCCAGCAGTCTACAGGGGCACTACGAGCAGTACTTC.

CDR3 sequence reads: CASSQIGVQEAFF. The CDR3 DNA follows: TGTGCCAGCTCACAGATAGGGGTCCAAGAAGCTTTCTTT. The chain has TRBV18 and TRBJ1-1; maybe TRBD1 (5 bases). Trimming took 4 bases from V and 8 from J, leaving 14 bases between them. The CDR3 extends over 13 amino acids. From germline, CDR1 is KGHSH and CDR2 LQKENI.

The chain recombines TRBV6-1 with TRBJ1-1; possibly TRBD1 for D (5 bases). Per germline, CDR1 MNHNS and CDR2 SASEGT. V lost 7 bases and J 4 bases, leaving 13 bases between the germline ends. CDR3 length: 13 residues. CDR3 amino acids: CASTSREGTEAFF. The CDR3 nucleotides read TGTGCCAGCACCTCCAGGGAGGGCACTGAAGCTTTCTTT.

CDR3 sequence (DNA): TGTGCCAGCAGTGTCGGTAGCGGGAAATACAATGAGCAGTTCTTC. Residues: CASSVGSGKYNEQFF. The rearrangement uses TRBV6-4 and TRBJ2-1; 8 bases fit TRBD2. Germline V gene lookup returns CDR1 MRHNA and CDR2 SNTAGT. J gave up 4 bases and V 4 bases, and 6 bases lay outside the gene matches. This CDR3 region has 15 residues.

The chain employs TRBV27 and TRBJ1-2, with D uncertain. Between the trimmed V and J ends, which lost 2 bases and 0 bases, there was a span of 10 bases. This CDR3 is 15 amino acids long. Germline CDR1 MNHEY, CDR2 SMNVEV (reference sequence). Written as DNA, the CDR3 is TGTGCCAGCAGTTTAAAACCGAGTGCTAACTATGGCTACACCTTC. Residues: CASSLKPSANYGYTF.

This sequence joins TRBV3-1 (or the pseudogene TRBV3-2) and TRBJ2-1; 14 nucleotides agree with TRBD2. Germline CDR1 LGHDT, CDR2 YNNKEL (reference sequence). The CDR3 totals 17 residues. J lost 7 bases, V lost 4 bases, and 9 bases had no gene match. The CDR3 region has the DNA TGTGCCAGCAGCCCTAGGACTAGCGGGAGGTGGAGGAATGAGCAGTTCTTC. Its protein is CASSPRTSGRWRNEQFF.

The CDR3: CASSQGAGGTGELFF. In nucleotides, the CDR3 is TGCGCCAGCAGCCAAGGGGCAGGGGGCACCGGGGAGCTGTTTTTT. The chain links TRBV4-1 to TRBJ2-2; 7 bases match TRBD1. The V gene end was trimmed by 1 base and the J gene end by 4 bases; junction bases not matched to a gene: 3. There are 15 residues in the CDR3. CDR1 MGHRA and CDR2 YSYEKL come from the germline V gene.

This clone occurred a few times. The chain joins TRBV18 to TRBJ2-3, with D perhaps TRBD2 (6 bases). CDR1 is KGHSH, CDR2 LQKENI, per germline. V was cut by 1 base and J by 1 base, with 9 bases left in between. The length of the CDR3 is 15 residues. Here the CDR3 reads CASSPRAGRTDTQYF. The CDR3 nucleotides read TGTGCCAGCTCACCACGGGCGGGACGCACAGATACGCAGTATTTT. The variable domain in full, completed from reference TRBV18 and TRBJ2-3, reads NAGVMQNPRHLVRRRGQEARLRCSPMKGHSHVYWYRQLPEEGLKFMVYLQKENIIDESGMPKERFSAEFPKEGPSILRIQQVVRGDSAAYFCASSPRAGRTDTQYFGPGTRLTVL.

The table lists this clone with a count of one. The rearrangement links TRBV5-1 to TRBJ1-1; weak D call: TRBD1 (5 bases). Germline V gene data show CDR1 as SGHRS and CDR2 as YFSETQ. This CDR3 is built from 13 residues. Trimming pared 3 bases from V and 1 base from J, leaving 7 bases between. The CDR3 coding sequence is TGCGCCAGCAGCTCTACAGGGAACACTGAAGCTTTCTTT. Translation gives CASSSTGNTEAFF.

The CDR3 region has the DNA TGTGCCAGCAGCGTAGGCAGGAACACAGATACGCAGTATTTT. It encodes CASSVGRNTDTQYF. V and J are TRBV9 and TRBJ2-3; no clear D. This CDR3 region has 14 residues. V lost 0 bases to trimming and J lost 2 bases, with 7 bases between them. Germline V lookup: CDR1 SGDLS, CDR2 YYNGEE.